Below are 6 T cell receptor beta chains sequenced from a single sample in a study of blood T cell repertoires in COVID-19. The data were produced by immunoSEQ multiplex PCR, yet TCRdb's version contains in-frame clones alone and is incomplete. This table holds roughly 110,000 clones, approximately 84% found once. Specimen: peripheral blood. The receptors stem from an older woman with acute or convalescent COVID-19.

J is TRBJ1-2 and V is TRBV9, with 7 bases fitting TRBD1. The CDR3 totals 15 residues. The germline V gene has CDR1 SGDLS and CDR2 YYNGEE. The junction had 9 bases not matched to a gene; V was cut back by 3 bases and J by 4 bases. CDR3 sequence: CASSAPDRAVYGYTF. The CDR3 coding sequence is TGTGCCAGCAGCGCGCCAGACAGGGCGGTCTATGGCTACACCTTC.

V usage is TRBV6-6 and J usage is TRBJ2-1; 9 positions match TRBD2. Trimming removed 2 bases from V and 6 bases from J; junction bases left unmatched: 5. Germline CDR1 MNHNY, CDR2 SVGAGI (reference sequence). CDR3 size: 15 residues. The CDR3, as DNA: TGTGCCAGCAGTTACGCGGGGGGGGCCATCAATGAGCAGTTCTTC. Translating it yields CASSYAGGAINEQFF.

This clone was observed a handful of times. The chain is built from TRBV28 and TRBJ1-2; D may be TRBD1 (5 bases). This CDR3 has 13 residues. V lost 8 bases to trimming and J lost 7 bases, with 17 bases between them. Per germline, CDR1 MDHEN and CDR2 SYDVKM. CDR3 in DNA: TGTGCCAGCTACCTTGGGGGACTGCGTGGCTACACCTTC. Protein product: CASYLGGLRGYTF.

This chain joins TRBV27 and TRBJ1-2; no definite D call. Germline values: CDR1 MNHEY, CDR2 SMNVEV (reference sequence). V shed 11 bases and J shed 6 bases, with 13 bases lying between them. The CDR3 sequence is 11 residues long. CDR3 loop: CAPPTLNGYTF. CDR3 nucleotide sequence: TGTGCCCCGCCCACTCTTAATGGCTACACCTTC.

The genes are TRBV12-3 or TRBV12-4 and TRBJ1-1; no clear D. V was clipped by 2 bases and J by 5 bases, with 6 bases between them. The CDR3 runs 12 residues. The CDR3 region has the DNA TGTGCCAGCAGTTTACGGGGTACTGAAGCTTTCTTT. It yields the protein CASSLRGTEAFF.

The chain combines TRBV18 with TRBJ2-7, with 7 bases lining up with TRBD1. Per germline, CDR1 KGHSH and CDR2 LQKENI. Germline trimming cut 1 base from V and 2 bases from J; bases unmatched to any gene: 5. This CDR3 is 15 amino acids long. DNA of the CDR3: TGTGCCAGCTCACCACTAGGGACAGACACCTACGAGCAGTACTTC. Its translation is CASSPLGTDTYEQYF.